The clone carrying this T cell receptor (beta chain) was seen repeatedly, ten times or more. What it recognizes is unknown. MiXCR, applied by TCRdb to the reads, yields one record per CDR3 protein. Of roughly 500,000 distinct CDR3 sequences listed, more than 15% are singletons. This entry is derived from a study of T cell repertoires in cytomegalovirus infection. Study results and caveats: Cumulative frequency of public TCR beta families picked out carriers of CMV plus the relevant HLA. CMV-specific TCR beta clonotypes restricted by HLA-C were the ones dominating the ex vivo response.

This TCR derives from a human donor in good health (CMV status not recorded). Some clones in this sample may be carry-over from other donors' samples. What was sequenced was CD8+ T cells from PBMCs.

The CDR3 loop reads CASSDRGAYEQYF. In DNA, the CDR3 is TGTGCCAGCAGCGATCGGGGCGCCTACGAGCAGTACTTC. The genes are TRBV7-9 and TRBJ2-7; tentatively, D is TRBD1 or TRBD2 (5 bases each). V lost 5 bases and J lost 2, with 10 bases in between. The CDR3 spans 13 residues. CDR1 is SEHNR, CDR2 FQNEAQ, per germline (reference sequence).